This T cell receptor (beta chain) was recovered during a study of graft-versus-host responses after intestinal transplantation (dated by TCRdb to the early 2020s). Regarding the study in general: The transplants that recipients got were multivisceral, liver-intestinal, or isolated intestinal. Anti-thymocyte globulin induction was given to all recipients, followed by maintenance tacrolimus and steroids for two to four years. Graft-versus-host and host-versus-graft alloreactive T cell clones were tracked in the graft, circulation and bone marrow after intestinal transplantation using bulk TCR-beta CDR3 sequencing. Alloreactive clones were identified by sequencing pre-transplant mixed lymphocyte reaction products and comparing them with unstimulated pre-transplant donor and recipient T cells. Of the 20 to 30 intestinal transplant recipients enrolled in the cohort, one of whom was a retransplant, a few patients without pretransplant specimens were excluded. A peak of at least 4% donor T cells among recipient peripheral blood mononuclear cells was the definition used for donor T cell macrochimerism. Samples from a few later patients were sequenced in-house on an Illumina MiSeq with MiXCR processing rather than by the commercial service. General study outcomes and caveats: The relatively low number and heterogeneity of intestinal transplant patients limited the conclusions. Early after transplant, peak levels of circulating GvH clones were associated with declines in HvG clones. High GvH to HvG T cell clonal ratios were observed in the allografts of patients with donor T cell macrochimerism. GvH clones were found in recipient bone marrow, and some of the GvH clones appeared earlier in ileal mucosa or blood, which is consistent with an intestinal mucosal origin.

Notes on this clone: The clone's antigen remains unknown. One base away there is no much larger clone; base qualities are not given.

CDR1 and CDR2 (SGHRS, YFSETQ) derive from the germline V gene. V lost 2 bases and J lost 3 bases, and the count of bases not matched to a germline gene is 8. The CDR3 starts with the cysteine, ends with the phenylalanine, and has 16 residues. Of all the DNA, just the CDR3 is kept, 48 bases in frame from base 1. The meaning of the sample's time point label: cells obtained before transplantation from donor or recipient. CD3+CD4+ and CD3+CD8+ populations were FACS-sorted from unstimulated pre-transplant donor and recipient cells taken from spleen or lymph nodes. The library was prepared using the immunoSEQ multiplex PCR assay. For most patients, genomic DNA was isolated using the Qiagen DNeasy Blood and Tissue Kit and was shipped frozen to Adaptive Biotechnologies for TCR sequencing. Adaptive Biotechnologies carried out high-throughput TCR-beta CDR3 sequencing of genomic DNA for most patients. Regarding the original processing steps: TCR sequencing data were retrieved from Adaptive's ImmunoSEQ software for about 17 patients, whereas a few other patients were processed with MiXCR and VDJtools. CD4 versus CD8 sorting errors were corrected by removing sequences found in both subsets at a frequency ratio below 5:1. CDR3 nucleotide sequences shared between donor and recipient were removed because the origin of such sequences could not be assigned. At least 2-fold expansion over unstimulated cells and a minimum CFSE-low frequency of 0.002% (template counts) or 0.001% (read counts) were required for clones to be classified as alloreactive. A clone was considered mappable if detected in the sequenced pre-transplant spleen, lymph node, or MLR CFSE-low populations of the donor or recipient. Cumulative frequency of alloreactive clones was calculated as a percentage of all sequences weighted by copy number. In TCRdb, the immuneACCESS table is reduced to in-frame sequences with V and J assigned. These tables do not hold every clone; where another copy was compared, an unresolved V gene accounts for under half, and the others remain unexplained. The DNA gave D and trimming, while V, J and clone size come from that table. The sample table shows over 75,000 clones, and 85% to 95% are seen once. The ten largest clones capture over 0.06% of the sample.

This TCR was recovered from a human donor who was the organ donor for an intestinal transplant. The source was unstimulated CD8+ T cells sorted from spleen or lymph node cells, collected before transplant. This chain is built from TRBV5-1 and TRBJ2-7; TRBD2 lines up with 10 middle nucleotides. The nucleotide sequence is given as TGCGCCAGCAGCTTTTGGCTAGCGGGAGCCGTCTACGAGCAGTACTTC. Its translation reads: CASSFWLAGAVYEQYF.